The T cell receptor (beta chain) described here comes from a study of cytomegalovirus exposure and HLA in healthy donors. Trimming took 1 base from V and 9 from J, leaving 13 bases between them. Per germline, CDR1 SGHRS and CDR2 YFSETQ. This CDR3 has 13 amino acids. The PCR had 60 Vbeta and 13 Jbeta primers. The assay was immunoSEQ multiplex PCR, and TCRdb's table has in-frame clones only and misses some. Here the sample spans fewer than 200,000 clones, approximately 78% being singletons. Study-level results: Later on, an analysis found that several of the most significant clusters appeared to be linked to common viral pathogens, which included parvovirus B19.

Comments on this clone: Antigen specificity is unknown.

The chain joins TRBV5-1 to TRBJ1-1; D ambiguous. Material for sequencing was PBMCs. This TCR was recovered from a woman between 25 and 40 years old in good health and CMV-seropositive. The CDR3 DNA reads TGCGCCAGCAGCTTGAAATCGGACTCCAAAGCTTTCTTT. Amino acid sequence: CASSLKSDSKAFF.